A single sample is the source of the 5 T cell receptor beta chains below, sequenced in a study of cytomegalovirus exposure and HLA in healthy donors. PCR was performed using 60 Vbeta and 13 Jbeta primers. Assay used: immunoSEQ multiplex PCR; TCRdb lists only in-frame clones, some missing. The sample records 150,000 to 200,000 clones, around 70% being singletons. The sample consisted of PBMCs. The receptors were sampled from a man aged 18-30 years in good health and CMV-seropositive.

The chain carries TRBV7-2 and TRBJ2-2; 10 bases agree with TRBD2. Trimming cost V 2 bases and J 6 bases; bases outside gene matches: 3. Per germline, CDR1 SGHTA and CDR2 FQGNSA. The CDR3 totals 15 residues. The CDR3 DNA follows: TGTGCCAGCAGCTTACTAGCGGGGGAGGCCGGGGAGCTGTTTTTT. This encodes CASSLLAGEAGELFF. Variable domain in full (rest from reference TRBV7-2 and TRBJ2-2): GAGVSQSPSNKVTEKGKDVELRCDPISGHTALYWYRQSLGQGLEFLIYFQGNSAPDKSGLPSDRFSAERTGGSVSTLTIQRTQQEDSAVYLCASSLLAGEAGELFFGEGSRLTVL.

The rearrangement uses TRBV4-1 and TRBJ1-2; 7 bases map to TRBD1. V shed 6 bases and J 2 bases; nucleotides not matched to a gene: 3. The CDR3 is 13 amino acids. Germline CDR1 is MGHRA and CDR2 is YSYEKL. In nucleotides, the CDR3 is TGCGCCAGCAGACCGACAGGGAACTATGGCTACACCTTC. It codes for CASRPTGNYGYTF.

The chain recombines TRBV2 with TRBJ1-2, with TRBD1 as a possible D gene (5 bases). CDR1 and CDR2 from the germline V gene are SNHLY and FYNNEI. Deletions cut 11 bases from V and 3 bases from J, with 16 bases between. The CDR3 has 13 residues. The CDR3 sequence: CASRTTEDYGYTF. Written as DNA, the CDR3 is TGTGCCTCCCGGACAACGGAAGACTATGGCTACACCTTC.

A single count supports this clone. The chain recombines TRBV18 with TRBJ1-5, with D possibly matching TRBD1 (6 bases). From germline, CDR1 is KGHSH and CDR2 LQKENI. Trimming left V 3 bases short and J 4 bases short, with 13 bases between. CDR3 length: 15 residues. CDR3 nucleotides: TGTGCCAGCTCACCTTCAGGGGCTGGAAATCAGCCCCAGCATTTT. This sequence encodes CASSPSGAGNQPQHF.

The chain recombines TRBV25-1 with TRBJ1-1; 10 bases map to TRBD1. Looked up from germline, CDR1 is MGHDK and CDR2 is SYGVNS. There are 14 residues in the CDR3. Germline trimming cut 7 bases from V and 5 bases from J; bases unmatched to any gene: 7. The CDR3 DNA reads as TGTGCCAGCACCCAGACAGGGGGCGCAACTGAAGCTTTCTTT. Residues: CASTQTGGATEAFF.